This passage covers 3 T cell receptor beta chains from one sample sequenced in a study of cytomegalovirus exposure and HLA in healthy donors. Amplification used 60 Vbeta primers and 13 Jbeta primers. Clones were sequenced by immunoSEQ multiplex PCR, and TCRdb holds only the in-frame ones, with some missing. The sample contains 150,000 to 200,000 clones, 68% of which appear only once. Material: PBMCs. Every receptor here comes from a man in his fifties or sixties in good health and CMV-seronegative.

The chain employs TRBV11-2 and TRBJ1-2, with TRBD1 matching 9 bases. The CDR3 consists of 14 residues. CDR1 is SGHAT and CDR2 is FQNNGV in the germline V gene. The V and J ends lost 3 bases and 8 bases, in that order; junction bases with no gene match: 7. In DNA form, the CDR3 reads TGTGCCAGCAGCTTCGGACAGGGGCATTGGGGCTACACCTTC. This translates into CASSFGQGHWGYTF.

J is TRBJ1-2 and V is TRBV30; D is unresolved. Germline-derived CDR1 and CDR2 are GTSNPN and SVGIG (reference sequence). The CDR3 has 12 residues. V was cut by 5 bases and J by 6 bases, with 13 bases left in between. Here the CDR3 DNA reads TGTGCCTGGGCGAGCGGTGGAGATGGCTACACCTTC. It encodes CAWASGGDGYTF.

Notes on this clone: The junction does not match germline at one end; this may be a read error. Other DNA sequences within the sample encode an identical CDR3. The chain uses TRBV5-1 and TRBJ2-7, with a weak D call TRBD1 (6 bases). The CDR3 is 17 amino acids. Germline V gives CDR1 SGHRS, CDR2 YFSETQ. The CDR3 region is CASSSGLNRVRSYEQYF. The CDR3 coding sequence is TGTGCCAGCAGCTCGGGCCTTAACAGGGTAAGGTCCTACGAGCAGTACTTC.